This T cell receptor (beta chain) was captured by sequencing in a study of CXCR3-negative and CXCR3-positive naive CD8 T cells. A word on this clonotype: Its cognate antigen is unknown.

The CDR3 is 14 residues long. Whole-study results and caveats: TRB CDR3s of CXCR3-positive naive cells were more hydrophobic than those of CXCR3-negative naive cells.

The authors prepared UMI-labeled TRB cDNA libraries by 5' RACE. TCRdb reprocessed the 5' RACE reads; each CDR3 protein has one entry and no DNA is given. The sample holds over 50,000 distinct CDR3 sequences. The chain combines TRBV12-3 or TRBV12-4 with TRBJ2-2. The material sequenced was naive CXCR3+ CD8+ T cells from blood. Subset indicated: CD45RO-CCR7+CD27+CD95- naive CD8+ T cells expressing CXCR3 (TNR3+). This sequence was found in a human donor in good health. Some clones in this sample may be carry-over from other donors' samples. CDR3 region: CATRGIANTGELFF.